The subject of this entry is one T cell receptor (beta chain). The antigen is not known. Here immunoSEQ multiplex PCR was the method, and the copy in TCRdb shows in-frame clones only, minus some. The table has about 130,000 clones, approximately 94% seen once. The donors were in the approximately 120-subject validation cohort, distinct from the 666-subject first cohort. This CDR3 contains 12 residues. Trimming pared 0 bases from V and 12 bases from J, leaving 11 bases between. The germline CDR1 and CDR2 sequences are GTSNPN and SVGIG (reference sequence). This sample is drawn from a study of cytomegalovirus exposure and HLA in healthy donors. Study observations and caveats: Subsequent analysis revealed that first-cohort TCR clusters tended to co-occur in the 130 or so validation repertoires. Whilst most TCR sequences proved rare, a subset of public TCRs occurred across many donors. A classifier reportedly called cytomegalovirus status with high sensitivity and specificity.

Material: PBMCs. This chain uses TRBV30 with TRBJ1-4; the D gene is possibly TRBD1 (6 bases). This sequence was found in a man aged 18 to 35 in good health and CMV-seropositive. The CDR3 is CAWSVHKGELFF. CDR3 bases: TGTGCCTGGAGTGTACACAAGGGGGAACTGTTTTTT.